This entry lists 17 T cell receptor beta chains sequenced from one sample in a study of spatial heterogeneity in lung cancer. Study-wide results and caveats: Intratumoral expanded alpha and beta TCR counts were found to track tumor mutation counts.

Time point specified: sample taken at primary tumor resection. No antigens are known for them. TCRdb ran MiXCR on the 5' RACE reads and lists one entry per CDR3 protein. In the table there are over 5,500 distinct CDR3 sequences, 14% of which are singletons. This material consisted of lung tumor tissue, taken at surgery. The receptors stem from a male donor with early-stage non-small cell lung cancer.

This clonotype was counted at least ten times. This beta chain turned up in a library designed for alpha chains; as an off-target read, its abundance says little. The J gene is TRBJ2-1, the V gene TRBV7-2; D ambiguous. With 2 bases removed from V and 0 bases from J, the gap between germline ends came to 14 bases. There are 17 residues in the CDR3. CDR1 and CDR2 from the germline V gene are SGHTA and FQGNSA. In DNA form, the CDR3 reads TGTGCCAGCAGCTTATTGGTCGGCGCCCGCTCCTACAATGAGCAGTTCTTC. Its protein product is CASSLLVGARSYNEQFF.

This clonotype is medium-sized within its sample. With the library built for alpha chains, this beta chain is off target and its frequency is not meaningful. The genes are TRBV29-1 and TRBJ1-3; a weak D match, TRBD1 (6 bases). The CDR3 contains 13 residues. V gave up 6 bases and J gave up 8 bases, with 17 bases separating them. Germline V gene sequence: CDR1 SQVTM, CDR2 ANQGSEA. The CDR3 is CSVRDNYVDTIYF. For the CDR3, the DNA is TGCAGCGTCCGGGACAACTATGTAGACACCATATATTTT.

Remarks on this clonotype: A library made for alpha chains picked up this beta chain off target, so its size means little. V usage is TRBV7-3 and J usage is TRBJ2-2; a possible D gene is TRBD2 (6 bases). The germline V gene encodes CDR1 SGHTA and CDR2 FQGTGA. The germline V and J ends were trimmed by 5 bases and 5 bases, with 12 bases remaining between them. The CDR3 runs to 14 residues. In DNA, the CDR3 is TGTGCCAGCAGCCGGGGCGGGGATACCGGGGAGCTGTTTTTT. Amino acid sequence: CASSRGGDTGELFF.

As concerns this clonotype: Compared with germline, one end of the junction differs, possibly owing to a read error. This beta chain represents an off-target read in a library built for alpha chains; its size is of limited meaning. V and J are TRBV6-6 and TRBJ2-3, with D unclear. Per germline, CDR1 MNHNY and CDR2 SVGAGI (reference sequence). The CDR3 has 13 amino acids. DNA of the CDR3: TGCGCCAGCAGTACTGAGGCCTCAGATACGCAGTATTTT. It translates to CASSTEASDTQYF.

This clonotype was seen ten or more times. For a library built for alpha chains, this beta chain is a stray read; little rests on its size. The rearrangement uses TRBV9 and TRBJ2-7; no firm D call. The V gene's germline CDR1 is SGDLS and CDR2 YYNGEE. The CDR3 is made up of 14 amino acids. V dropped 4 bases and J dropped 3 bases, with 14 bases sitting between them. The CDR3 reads CASSPPDRHYEQYF. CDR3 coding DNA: TGTGCCAGCAGCCCCCCGGACCGGCACTACGAGCAGTACTTC.

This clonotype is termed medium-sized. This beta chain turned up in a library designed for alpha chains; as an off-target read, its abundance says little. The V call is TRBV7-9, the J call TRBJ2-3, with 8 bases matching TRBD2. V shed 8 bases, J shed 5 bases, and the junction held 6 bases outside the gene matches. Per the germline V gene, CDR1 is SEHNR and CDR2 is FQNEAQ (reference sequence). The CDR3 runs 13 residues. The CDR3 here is CASAGGGIDTQYF. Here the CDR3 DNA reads TGTGCCAGCGCGGGAGGCGGGATAGATACGCAGTATTTT.

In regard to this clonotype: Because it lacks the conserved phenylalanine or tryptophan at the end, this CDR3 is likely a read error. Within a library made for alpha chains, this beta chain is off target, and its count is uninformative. CDR3 coding DNA: TGCGCCAACAGCTTGTCTCTACAGTCGAAGAATGAAAAACTGTTTTTG. Protein: CANSLSLQSKNEKLFL. The chain uses TRBV5-1 and TRBJ1-4; no clear D gene. Germline V gene sequence: CDR1 SGHRS, CDR2 YFSETQ. This CDR3 is built from 16 residues.

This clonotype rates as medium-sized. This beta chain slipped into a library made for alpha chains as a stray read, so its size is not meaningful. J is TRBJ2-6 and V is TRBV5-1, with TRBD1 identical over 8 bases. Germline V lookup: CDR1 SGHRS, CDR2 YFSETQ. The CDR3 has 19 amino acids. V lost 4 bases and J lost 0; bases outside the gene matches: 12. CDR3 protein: CASSEDRVGDISGANVLTF. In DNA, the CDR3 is TGCGCCAGCAGCGAGGACAGGGTTGGGGATATCTCTGGGGCCAACGTCCTGACTTTC. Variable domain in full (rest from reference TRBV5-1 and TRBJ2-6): KAGVTQTPRYLIKTRGQQVTLSCSPISGHRSVSWYQQTPGQGLQFLFEYFSETQRNKGNFPGRFSGRQFSNSRSEMNVSTLELGDSALYLCASSEDRVGDISGANVLTFGAGSRLTVL.

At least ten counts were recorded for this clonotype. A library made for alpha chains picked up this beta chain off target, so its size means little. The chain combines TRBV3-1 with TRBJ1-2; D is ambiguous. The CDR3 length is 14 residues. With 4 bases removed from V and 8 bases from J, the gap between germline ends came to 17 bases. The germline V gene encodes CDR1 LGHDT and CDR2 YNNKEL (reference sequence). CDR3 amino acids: CASSPRSHGLGYTF. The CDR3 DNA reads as TGTGCCAGCAGCCCCCGTAGCCATGGCTTGGGCTACACCTTC. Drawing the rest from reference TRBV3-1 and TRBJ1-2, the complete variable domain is DTAVSQTPKYLVTQMGNDKSIKCEQNLGHDTMYWYKQDSKKFLKIMFSYNNKELIINETVPNRFSPKSPDKAHLNLHINSLELGDSAVYFCASSPRSHGLGYTFGSGTRLTVV.

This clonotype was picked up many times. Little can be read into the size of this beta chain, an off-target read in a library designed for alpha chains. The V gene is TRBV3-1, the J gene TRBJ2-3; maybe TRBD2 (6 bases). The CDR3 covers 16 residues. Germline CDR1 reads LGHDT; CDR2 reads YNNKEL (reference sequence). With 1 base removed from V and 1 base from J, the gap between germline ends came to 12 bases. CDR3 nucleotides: TGTGCCAGCAGCCAAGTGGCGGAGGGTGGCACAGATACGCAGTATTTT. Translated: CASSQVAEGGTDTQYF.

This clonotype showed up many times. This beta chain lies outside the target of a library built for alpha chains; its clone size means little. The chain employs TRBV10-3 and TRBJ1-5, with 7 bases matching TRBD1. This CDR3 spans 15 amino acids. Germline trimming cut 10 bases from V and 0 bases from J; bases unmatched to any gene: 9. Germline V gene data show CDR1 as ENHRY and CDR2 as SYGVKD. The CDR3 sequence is CATEPTGDSNQPQHF. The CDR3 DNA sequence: TGTGCCACGGAACCTACAGGGGATAGCAATCAGCCCCAGCATTTT.

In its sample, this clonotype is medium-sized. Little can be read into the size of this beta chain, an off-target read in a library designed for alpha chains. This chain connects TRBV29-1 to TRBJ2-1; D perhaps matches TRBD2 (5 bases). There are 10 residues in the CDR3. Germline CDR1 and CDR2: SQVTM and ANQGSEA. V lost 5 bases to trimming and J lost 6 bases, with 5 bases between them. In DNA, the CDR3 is TGCAGCGTTACTAGCAATGAGCAGTTCTTC. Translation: CSVTSNEQFF.

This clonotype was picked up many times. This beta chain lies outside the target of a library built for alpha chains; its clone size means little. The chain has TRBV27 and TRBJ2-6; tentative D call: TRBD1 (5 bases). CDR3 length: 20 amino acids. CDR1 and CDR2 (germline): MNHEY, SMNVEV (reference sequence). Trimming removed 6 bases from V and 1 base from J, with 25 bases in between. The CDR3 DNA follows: TGTGCCAGCAGCACACGACAGTCTAAAAACCTTAGGTCTGGGGCCAACGTCCTGACTTTC. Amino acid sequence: CASSTRQSKNLRSGANVLTF.

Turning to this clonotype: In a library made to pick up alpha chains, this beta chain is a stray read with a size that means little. The CDR3 region has the DNA TGTGCCAGCTCGCGCGGGGTATCTTACGAGCAGTACTTC. This codes for CASSRGVSYEQYF. The chain links TRBV18 to TRBJ2-7, with a weak D call TRBD2 (6 bases). CDR3 size: 13 residues. V was shortened by 6 bases and J by 4 bases, with 13 bases between the two germline ends. CDR1 and CDR2 from the germline V gene are KGHSH and LQKENI.

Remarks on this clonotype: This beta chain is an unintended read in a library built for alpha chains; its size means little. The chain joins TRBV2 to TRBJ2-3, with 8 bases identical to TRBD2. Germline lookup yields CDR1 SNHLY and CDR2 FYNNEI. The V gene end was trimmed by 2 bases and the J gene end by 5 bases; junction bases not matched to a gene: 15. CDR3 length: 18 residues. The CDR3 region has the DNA TGTGCCAGCAGTGAACTGGCGGGGGGTAGACTAAAAGAAGATACGCAGTATTTT. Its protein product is CASSELAGGRLKEDTQYF.

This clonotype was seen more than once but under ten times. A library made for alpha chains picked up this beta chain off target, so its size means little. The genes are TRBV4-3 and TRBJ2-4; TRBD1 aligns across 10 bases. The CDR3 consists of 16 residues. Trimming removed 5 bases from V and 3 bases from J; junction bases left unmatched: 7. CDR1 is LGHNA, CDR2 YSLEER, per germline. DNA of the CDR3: TGCGCCAGCAGCGACGGGACAGGGGTTGACAAAAACATTCAGTACTTC. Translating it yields CASSDGTGVDKNIQYF.

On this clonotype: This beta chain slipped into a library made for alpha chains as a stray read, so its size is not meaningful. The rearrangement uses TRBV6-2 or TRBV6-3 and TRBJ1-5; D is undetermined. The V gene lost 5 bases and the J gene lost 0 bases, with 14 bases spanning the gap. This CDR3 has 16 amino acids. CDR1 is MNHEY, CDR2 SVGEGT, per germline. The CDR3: CASSGRGLYSNQPQHF. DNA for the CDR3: TGTGCCAGCAGTGGACGCGGGCTTTATAGCAATCAGCCCCAGCATTTT.